This TCR beta chain originates from a study of graft-versus-host responses after intestinal transplantation. Germline values: CDR1 SGHTA, CDR2 FQGTGA. Between the trimmed V and J ends, which lost 5 bases and 7 bases, there was a span of 17 bases. The CDR3 loop spans 15 amino acids. Turning to this clone: Its antigen is not known.

Repertoires were generated with immunoSEQ multiplex PCR, while TCRdb's copy carries only in-frame clones and drops some. The sample lists more than 80,000 clones, approximately 90% occurring once. This sequence was found in a human donor who was the organ donor for an intestinal transplant. The rearrangement links TRBV7-3 to TRBJ2-2; D is possibly TRBD1 (6 bases). Sequenced here: unstimulated CD4+ T cells sorted from spleen or lymph node cells, sampled before transplant. The CDR3 reads CASSPRQGKDGELFF. CDR3 DNA sequence: TGTGCCAGCAGCCCCCGGCAGGGGAAGGACGGGGAGCTGTTTTTT.